Shown below are 25 T cell receptor beta chains from a single sample sequenced in a study of blood T cell repertoires in COVID-19. Sequenced by immunoSEQ multiplex PCR; TCRdb stores in-frame clones only, minus some. The table shows 360,000 or so clones, with roughly four fifths occurring only once. Input material: PBMCs or T cells enriched from blood (not recorded which). The receptors were gathered from a woman in her forties or fifties who had recovered from COVID-19.

The chain recombines TRBV6-5 with TRBJ1-2, with D unresolved. V lost 8 bases to trimming and J lost 6 bases, with 16 bases between them. This CDR3 is 13 amino acids long. Germline values: CDR1 MNHEY, CDR2 SVGAGI. The CDR3 sequence: CASGVLSGNGYTF. CDR3 in DNA: TGTGCCAGCGGAGTCTTGTCGGGAAATGGCTACACCTTC.

The V call is TRBV12-3 or TRBV12-4, the J call TRBJ2-7; D perhaps matches TRBD2 (6 bases). V dropped 6 bases and J dropped 4 bases, with 10 bases sitting between them. The CDR3 loop spans 12 amino acids. The CDR3 is CASRRGTYEQYF. DNA of the CDR3: TGTGCCAGCAGACGCGGGACTTACGAGCAGTACTTC.

In its sample, this clone was seen once. The junction shows a germline mismatch at one end, possibly a read error. The chain joins TRBV19 to TRBJ1-4; 7 nucleotides line up with TRBD1. From germline, CDR1 is LNHDA and CDR2 SQIVND (reference sequence). The CDR3 contains 15 residues. The CDR3 region has the DNA TGTGCCAGTAGTATCGGACAGGCAACAAATGAAAAACTGTTTTTT. It is translated as CASSIGQATNEKLFF.

The chain links TRBV5-1 to TRBJ1-4, with 7 bases matching TRBD1. The CDR3 length is 16 residues. V was pared by 4 bases and J by 0 bases, with 6 bases of the junction left unmatched. Germline loops: CDR1 SGHRS, CDR2 YFSETQ. Here the CDR3 reads CASSTTGVATNEKLFF. The CDR3 coding sequence is TGCGCCAGCAGCACAACAGGGGTTGCAACTAATGAAAAACTGTTTTTT.

In this sample, this clone turned up a few times. The chain recombines TRBV5-1 with TRBJ1-3; the match to TRBD1 covers 7 bases. J was trimmed by 2 bases and V by 0 bases; bases with no gene match: 5. The germline CDR1 and CDR2 sequences are SGHRS and YFSETQ. The CDR3 covers 16 residues. CDR3 sequence reads: CASSLAYRGTGNTIYF. The CDR3 DNA is TGCGCCAGCAGCTTGGCATACAGGGGAACTGGAAACACCATATATTTT. The variable domain in full, with the rest retrieved from reference TRBV5-1 and TRBJ1-3, is KAGVTQTPRYLIKTRGQQVTLSCSPISGHRSVSWYQQTPGQGLQFLFEYFSETQRNKGNFPGRFSGRQFSNSRSEMNVSTLELGDSALYLCASSLAYRGTGNTIYFGEGSWLTVV.

This clone was found a few times. CDR3: CASSLGDPGYEQYF. The CDR3 nucleotides are TGTGCCAGCAGCTTAGGCGACCCAGGCTACGAGCAGTACTTC. V is TRBV7-6 and J is TRBJ2-7; D is ambiguous. In germline, CDR1 is SGHVS, CDR2 FNYEAQ. V was shortened by 1 base and J by 3 bases, with 10 bases between the two germline ends. The CDR3 covers 14 residues.

This clone was counted a single time. The CDR3 loop is CASSYSSVGAGELFF. As DNA, the CDR3 is TGTGCCAGCAGTTACTCGAGTGTTGGTGCCGGGGAGCTGTTTTTT. The chain recombines TRBV6-2 or TRBV6-3 with TRBJ2-2; the D is unclear. The CDR3 covers 15 residues. Germline assignment: CDR1 MNHEY and CDR2 SVGEGT. Between the trimmed V and J ends, which lost 0 bases and 6 bases, there was a span of 11 bases.

The chain carries TRBV19 and TRBJ1-5; 7 bases are shared with TRBD1. The CDR3 has 17 residues. V gave up 9 bases and J gave up 1 base; unmatched junction bases: 15. Germline lookup yields CDR1 LNHDA and CDR2 SQIVND (reference sequence). This CDR3 is CASSRTRGRGSNQPQHF. CDR3 DNA: TGTGCCAGCAGCCGAACTAGGGGGCGCGGGAGCAATCAGCCCCAGCATTTT.

J is TRBJ1-1 and V is TRBV7-9; TRBD1 matches at 7 bases. The germline V gene has CDR1 SEHNR and CDR2 FQNEAQ (reference sequence). The trim removed 1 base at V and 3 bases at J, leaving 8 bases unmatched. The CDR3 length is 16 residues. CDR3 in DNA: TGTGCCAGCAGCTTAGGAGGGACAGATAGCTACACTGAAGCTTTCTTT. It is translated as CASSLGGTDSYTEAFF.

The chain employs TRBV13 and TRBJ1-2, with D possibly being TRBD1 (5 bases). This CDR3 comprises 14 residues. Germline V gene sequence: CDR1 PRHDT, CDR2 FYEKMQ (reference sequence). Trimming pared 4 bases from V and 3 bases from J, leaving 12 bases between. The CDR3 coding sequence is TGTGCCAGCAGCTCATACAGGTTCGACTATGGCTACACCTTC. It specifies CASSSYRFDYGYTF. The full variable domain, its missing parts supplied by reference TRBV13 and TRBJ1-2, is AAGVIQSPRHLIKEKRETATLKCYPIPRHDTVYWYQQGPGQDPQFLISFYEKMQSDKGSIPDRFSAQQFSDYHSELNMSSLELGDSALYFCASSSYRFDYGYTFGSGTRLTVV.

This sequence joins TRBV30 and TRBJ1-2, with a possible D match to TRBD1 (5 bases). Germline CDR1 GTSNPN, CDR2 SVGIG (reference sequence). The CDR3 extends over 12 amino acids. Trimming shortened V by 2 bases and J by 8 bases, and 12 bases separated the two germline ends. CDR3 DNA: TGTGCCTGGAGTTTCGACAGCTGGGGCTACACCTTC. This sequence encodes CAWSFDSWGYTF.

For the CDR3, the DNA is TGTGCCAGCAGCCCCTCGGGACTATTAAATACGCAGTATTTT. This sequence encodes CASSPSGLLNTQYF. The chain combines TRBV11-2 with TRBJ2-3, with TRBD2 matching over 7 bases. Looked up from germline, CDR1 is SGHAT and CDR2 is FQNNGV. The CDR3 covers 14 residues. V gave up 5 bases and J gave up 7 bases; unmatched junction bases: 9. Full variable domain (outside the CDR3, taken from reference TRBV11-2 and TRBJ2-3): EAGVAQSPRYKIIEKRQSVAFWCNPISGHATLYWYQQILGQGPKLLIQFQNNGVVDDSQLPKDRFSAERLKGVDSTLKIQPAKLEDSAVYLCASSPSGLLNTQYFGPGTRLTVL.

This clone appeared a single time. The V call is TRBV4-2, the J call TRBJ2-1; TRBD2 matches at 10 bases. The CDR3 has 18 amino acids. J gave up 10 bases and V 4 bases, and 19 bases lay outside the gene matches. Germline V gene sequence: CDR1 LGHNA, CDR2 YNFKEQ. CDR3 loop: CASSRAVGASGSGQEQFF. In DNA, the CDR3 is TGTGCCAGCAGCCGAGCTGTTGGGGCTAGCGGGAGTGGTCAGGAGCAGTTCTTC.

The chain couples TRBV3-1 (or the pseudogene TRBV3-2) to TRBJ2-2, with D perhaps TRBD2 (5 bases). The CDR3 is 17 amino acids. Trimming cost V 3 bases and J 4 bases, with 18 bases left between them. CDR1 is LGHDT, CDR2 YNNKEL, per germline (reference sequence). CDR3 DNA: TGTGCCAGCAGCCACACGACTAACCCACACCTCACCGGGGAGCTGTTTTTT. This codes for CASSHTTNPHLTGELFF.

Ten or more counts support this clone. The V and J genes are TRBV2 and TRBJ2-7; D not resolved. Between the trimmed V and J ends, which lost 2 bases and 5 bases, there was a span of 13 bases. The CDR3 consists of 14 residues. The V gene's germline CDR1 is SNHLY and CDR2 FYNNEI. CDR3 sequence: CASSESSSVDEQYF. The CDR3 nucleotides read TGTGCCAGCAGTGAAAGCTCGTCCGTCGACGAGCAGTACTTC. Complete variable domain (other parts from reference TRBV2 and TRBJ2-7): EPEVTQTPSHQVTQMGQEVILRCVPISNHLYFYWYRQILGQKVEFLVSFYNNEISEKSEIFDDQFSVERPDGSNFTLKIRSTKLEDSAMYFCASSESSSVDEQYFGPGTRLTVT.

This clone was seen only a few times. The chain uses TRBV15 and TRBJ2-7; 11 nucleotides agree with TRBD2. The germline V gene encodes CDR1 LNHNV and CDR2 YYDKDF (reference sequence). J lost 1 base, V lost 2 bases, and 4 bases had no gene match. This CDR3 is built from 16 residues. CDR3 residues: CATSRPTSGSSYEQYF. DNA for the CDR3: TGTGCCACCAGCAGACCCACTAGCGGGAGTTCCTACGAGCAGTACTTC.

The chain joins TRBV15 to TRBJ2-1; 10 nucleotides align to TRBD2. V lost 1 base, J lost 0 bases, and 9 bases stayed unmatched. Germline loops: CDR1 LNHNV, CDR2 YYDKDF (reference sequence). The CDR3 sequence is 19 residues long. The CDR3 spells CATSRAWLAGAVSYNEQFF. CDR3 bases: TGTGCCACCAGCAGAGCTTGGCTAGCGGGGGCCGTCTCCTACAATGAGCAGTTCTTC.

This clone was seen more than once but under ten times. The chain employs TRBV7-8 and TRBJ1-6; the D gene is possibly TRBD1 (5 bases). This CDR3 has 15 amino acids. The germline CDR1 and CDR2 sequences are SGHVS and FQNEAQ. V was pared by 2 bases and J by 7 bases, with 12 bases between. In DNA form, the CDR3 reads TGTGCCAGCAGCTTACAATTGCAGGGAAATTCACCCCTCCACTTT. Translating it yields CASSLQLQGNSPLHF.

The CDR3 loop reads CASSQASGTYNEQFF. CDR3 nucleotide sequence: TGTGCCAGCAGCCAAGCTAGCGGAACCTACAATGAGCAGTTCTTC. V gene TRBV3-1 (or the pseudogene TRBV3-2) combines with J gene TRBJ2-1; 7 nucleotides line up with TRBD2. The CDR3 totals 15 residues. Germline assignment: CDR1 LGHDT and CDR2 YNNKEL (reference sequence). V lost 1 base to trimming and J lost 2 bases; unmatched junction nucleotides: 2.

The rearrangement links TRBV5-1 to TRBJ1-5, with D tentatively TRBD1 (6 bases). Trimming pared 0 bases from V and 1 base from J, leaving 8 bases between. Per the germline V gene, CDR1 is SGHRS and CDR2 is YFSETQ. The CDR3 length is 15 residues. CDR3 nucleotide sequence: TGCGCCAGCAGCTTGGGTGGGACAAGCAATCAGCCCCAGCATTTT. This codes for CASSLGGTSNQPQHF.

The chain uses TRBV28 and TRBJ1-2; TRBD1 matches at 8 bases. Germline CDR1 MDHEN, CDR2 SYDVKM. Trimming cost V 8 bases and J 5 bases; bases outside gene matches: 10. The CDR3 loop spans 14 amino acids. CDR3 coding DNA: TGTGCCAGCCTTAACCCAGGGGGCGCGTATGGCTACACCTTC. Protein sequence: CASLNPGGAYGYTF.

The gene calls are TRBV5-5 and TRBJ1-6, with D hard to call. Looked up from germline, CDR1 is SGHKS and CDR2 is YYEKEE (reference sequence). V gave up 4 bases and J gave up 8 bases, with 10 bases separating them. CDR3 size: 13 residues. In DNA, the CDR3 is TGTGCCAGCAGCCCTTTAATAGATTCACCCCTCCACTTT. Its translation is CASSPLIDSPLHF.

In this sample, this clone turned up once. This chain links TRBV9 with TRBJ2-1; 7 nucleotides line up with TRBD2. Germline trimming cut 1 base from V and 8 bases from J; bases unmatched to any gene: 9. Germline CDR1 reads SGDLS; CDR2 reads YYNGEE. The CDR3 runs 15 residues. As DNA, the CDR3 is TGTGCCAGCAGCGTAATTGGGGGAGGGCCCTATGAGCAGTTCTTC. This gives the protein CASSVIGGGPYEQFF.

The DNA for the CDR3 is TGTGCCAGCAAAGCAGCGGGAGGTAACTCCTACGAGCAGTACTTC. Translated, it gives CASKAAGGNSYEQYF. The genes are TRBV27 and TRBJ2-7, with 9 nucleotides matching TRBD2. The V gene's germline CDR1 is MNHEY and CDR2 SMNVEV (reference sequence). The V gene end was trimmed by 7 bases and the J gene end by 0 bases; junction bases not matched to a gene: 7. The CDR3 totals 15 residues.

The chain recombines TRBV2 with TRBJ1-2; D is possibly TRBD1 (5 bases). The CDR3 is 16 amino acids. Germline CDR1 is SNHLY and CDR2 is FYNNEI. V gave up 8 bases and J gave up 0 bases, with 19 bases separating them. The CDR3 sequence: CASLTELTTANYGYTF. CDR3 DNA: TGTGCCAGCCTGACAGAACTAACCACCGCTAACTATGGCTACACCTTC.